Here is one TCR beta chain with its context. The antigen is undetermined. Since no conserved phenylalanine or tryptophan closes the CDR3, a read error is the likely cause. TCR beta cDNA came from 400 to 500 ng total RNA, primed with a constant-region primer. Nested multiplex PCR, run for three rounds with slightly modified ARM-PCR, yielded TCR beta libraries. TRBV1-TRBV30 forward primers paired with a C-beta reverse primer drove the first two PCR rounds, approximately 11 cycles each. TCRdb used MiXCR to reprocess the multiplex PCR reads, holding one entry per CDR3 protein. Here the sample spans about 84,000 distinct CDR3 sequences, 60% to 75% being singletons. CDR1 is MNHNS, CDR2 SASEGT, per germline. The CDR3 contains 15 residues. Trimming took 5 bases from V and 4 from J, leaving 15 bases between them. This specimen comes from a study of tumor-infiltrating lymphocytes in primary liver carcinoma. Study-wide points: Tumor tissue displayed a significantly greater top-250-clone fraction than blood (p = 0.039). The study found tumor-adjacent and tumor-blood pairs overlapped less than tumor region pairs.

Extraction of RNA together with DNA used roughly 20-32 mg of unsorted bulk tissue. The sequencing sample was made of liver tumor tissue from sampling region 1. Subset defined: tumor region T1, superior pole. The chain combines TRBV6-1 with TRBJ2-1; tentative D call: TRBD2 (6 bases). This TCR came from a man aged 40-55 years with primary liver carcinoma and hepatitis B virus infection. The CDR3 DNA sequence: TGTGCCAGCAGTAAATTGGCAAGCGGGTACAATGAGCAGTTCTAC. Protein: CASSKLASGYNEQFY.